The 17 T cell receptor beta chains presented below share a single source sample, sequenced in a study of molecular identifiers for immune sequencing clone quantification. TCRdb re-analysed the PCR reads in MiXCR, keeping a single row per CDR3 protein. In the table there are about 510,000 distinct CDR3 sequences, over 20% of which are singletons. Material: naive CD8+ T cells from blood, with Jurkat cell RNA spiked in. Described subset: FACS-sorted CD8+CD4-CCR7+CD45RA+ naive T cells. These receptors all stem from a human donor in good health. Some libraries in this study had Jurkat cell RNA spiked in.

This clonotype was recorded at least ten times. The rearrangement joins TRBV19 to TRBJ2-3, with 11 nucleotides matching TRBD2. The germline V gene has CDR1 LNHDA and CDR2 SQIVND (reference sequence). This CDR3 has 16 amino acids. The V segment lost 5 bases and the J segment 0 bases; nucleotides outside the gene matches: 4. The CDR3 spells CASSSGLAASTDTQYF. The CDR3, as DNA: TGTGCCAGTAGTTCGGGACTAGCGGCTAGCACAGATACGCAGTATTTT.

Only a few counts were recorded for this clonotype. The J gene is TRBJ1-1, the V gene TRBV20-1; unclear D gene. The CDR3 spans 13 residues. CDR1 and CDR2 from the germline V gene are DFQATT and SNEGSKA (reference sequence). The V gene lost 6 bases and the J gene lost 1 base, with 12 bases spanning the gap. CDR3 protein: CSATPLGNTEAFF. Written as DNA, the CDR3 is TGCAGTGCCACACCCTTGGGGAACACTGAAGCTTTCTTT.

This clonotype turned up a few times. The V call is TRBV12-3 or TRBV12-4, the J call TRBJ2-7; D is uncertain. V was trimmed by 3 bases and J by 3 bases, leaving 15 bases between them. The CDR3 runs to 15 residues. CDR3 sequence reads: CASSFHQSGRYEQYF. For the CDR3, the DNA is TGTGCCAGCAGTTTTCACCAGAGTGGTCGCTACGAGCAGTACTTC.

The chain has TRBV27 and TRBJ2-4, with a possible D match to TRBD1 (7 bases). Germline-derived CDR1 and CDR2 are MNHEY and SMNVEV (reference sequence). This CDR3 comprises 15 residues. Trimming took off 3 bases at V and 10 bases at J, with 19 bases between the two ends. CDR3 sequence reads: CASSFLVEGARIQYF. CDR3 coding DNA: TGTGCCAGCAGTTTTCTCGTGGAGGGGGCGCGGATTCAGTACTTC.

This clonotype appeared a few times. The chain joins TRBV12-3 or TRBV12-4 to TRBJ2-7; D remains ambiguous. Trimming removed 6 bases from V and 4 bases from J, with 10 bases in between. The CDR3 covers 12 residues. CDR3 residues: CASSWKGYEQYF. CDR3 in DNA: TGTGCCAGCAGCTGGAAGGGTTACGAGCAGTACTTC.

J is TRBJ2-2 and V is TRBV20-1; maybe TRBD2 (5 bases). The V and J ends lost 2 bases and 5 bases respectively, with 6 bases between them. This CDR3 region has 12 residues. Per the germline V gene, CDR1 is DFQATT and CDR2 is SNEGSKA (reference sequence). CDR3 in amino acids: CSARTGTGELFF. The DNA for the CDR3 is TGCAGTGCTAGAACGGGGACCGGGGAGCTGTTTTTT.

This clonotype has a count of ten or more. The rearrangement uses TRBV5-4 and TRBJ2-7; TRBD2 matches 13 bases. The CDR3 is 14 amino acids. Germline-derived CDR1 and CDR2 are SGHNT and YYREEE (reference sequence). V shed 4 bases and J 3 bases; nucleotides not matched to a gene: 1. The CDR3 nucleotides are TGTGCCAGCAGCCGGACTAGCGGGGGCTACGAGCAGTACTTC. Translation gives CASSRTSGGYEQYF.

Only a few counts were recorded for this clonotype. The genes are TRBV27 and TRBJ1-5; 7 bases are a match to TRBD1. J lost 1 base, V lost 4 bases, and 4 bases had no gene match. Germline-derived CDR1 and CDR2 are MNHEY and SMNVEV (reference sequence). The CDR3 runs to 15 residues. The CDR3, as DNA: TGTGCCAGCAGTTCAAGGGGGCCCAGCAATCAGCCCCAGCATTTT. Amino acids: CASSSRGPSNQPQHF.

The CDR3, as DNA: TGTGCCAGCAGCTTGCCCTCCGGACAGGGAACTGAAGCTTTCTTT. It specifies CASSLPSGQGTEAFF. The chain is built from TRBV5-6 and TRBJ1-1, with 8 bases that match TRBD1. V trimming: 1 base; J trimming: 5 bases; junction bases outside the gene matches: 7. CDR3 length: 15 amino acids. Germline CDR1 reads SGHDT; CDR2 reads YYEEEE.

This clonotype has only a few counts. This chain uses TRBV10-3 with TRBJ2-7; perhaps TRBD2 as D (6 bases). V was clipped by 4 bases and J by 4 bases, with 20 bases between them. This CDR3 contains 16 residues. The V gene's germline CDR1 is ENHRY and CDR2 SYGVKD. The CDR3 nucleotides are TGTGCCATCAGTGCCGTTGGAGGGGAAGTAGGGTACGAGCAGTACTTC. Protein product: CAISAVGGEVGYEQYF.

This clonotype was observed many times. The J gene is TRBJ2-7, the V gene TRBV20-1; D gene unclear. Germline lookup yields CDR1 DFQATT and CDR2 SNEGSKA (reference sequence). The CDR3 sequence is 14 residues long. The germline V and J ends were trimmed by 0 bases and 0 bases, with 9 bases remaining between them. For the CDR3, the DNA is TGCAGTGCTAGAGATCCACTGAACTCCTACGAGCAGTACTTC. Encoded protein: CSARDPLNSYEQYF.

This clonotype turned up a few times. The chain joins TRBV6-2 or TRBV6-3 to TRBJ2-3, with TRBD2 identical over 11 bases. This CDR3 has 16 amino acids. Trimming at V came to 10 bases and at J to 1 base, leaving 10 bases not matched to a gene. The germline V gene encodes CDR1 MNHEY and CDR2 SVGEGT. The chain's CDR3 is CATKGTSGIRTDTQYF. For the CDR3, the DNA is TGTGCCACCAAAGGGACTAGCGGTATACGCACAGATACGCAGTATTTT.

The sample holds a few counts of this clonotype. The J gene is TRBJ2-3, the V gene TRBV4-2; the D gene is possibly TRBD2 (7 bases). Germline assignment: CDR1 LGHNA and CDR2 YNFKEQ. The V and J ends lost 0 bases and 4 bases respectively, with 17 bases between them. The CDR3 is 17 residues long. The CDR3 region has the DNA TGTGCCAGCAGCCAAGATATGGGGGGGCAAACCGCAGATACGCAGTATTTT. Its translation: CASSQDMGGQTADTQYF.

This clonotype appeared a few times. The chain uses TRBV20-1 and TRBJ2-3, with 16 bases aligning to TRBD2. Germline-derived CDR1 and CDR2 are DFQATT and SNEGSKA (reference sequence). Germline trimming cut 5 bases from V and 5 bases from J; bases unmatched to any gene: 13. This CDR3 spans 18 amino acids. The CDR3 region is CSAGKRPGLAGGVDTQYF. The CDR3 DNA sequence: TGCAGTGCTGGCAAGAGGCCGGGACTAGCGGGAGGGGTAGATACGCAGTATTTT.

This clonotype was seen at least ten times. The CDR3 region is CASSLKDRGIYEQYF. The CDR3 DNA reads as TGCGCCAGCAGCTTAAAGGACAGGGGAATCTACGAGCAGTACTTC. V gene TRBV5-1 combines with J gene TRBJ2-7; 9 bases fit TRBD1. Germline V lookup: CDR1 SGHRS, CDR2 YFSETQ. There are 15 residues in the CDR3. Unmatched junction bases numbered 6, after V lost 2 bases and J lost 3 bases.

This clonotype occurred many times. The chain carries TRBV9 and TRBJ1-1; D not certain. Trimming stripped 0 bases from V and 0 bases from J, with 15 bases between. The CDR3 extends over 17 amino acids. Germline V lookup: CDR1 SGDLS, CDR2 YYNGEE. The CDR3 DNA is TGTGCCAGCAGCGTAGGCCCTAACAGTGAAATGAACACTGAAGCTTTCTTT. It specifies CASSVGPNSEMNTEAFF.

The chain combines TRBV6-2 or TRBV6-3 with TRBJ2-1; no definite D call. CDR1 is MNHEY, CDR2 SVGEGT, per germline. This CDR3 is 15 amino acids long. Trimming shortened V by 6 bases and J by 5 bases, and 17 bases separated the two germline ends. CDR3 in amino acids: CASSPTKWEHNEQFF. CDR3 bases: TGTGCCAGCAGCCCGACGAAATGGGAACACAATGAGCAGTTCTTC.